This TCR beta chain originates from a study of blood T cell repertoires in COVID-19. Overall study: Researchers got acute and convalescent COVID-19 samples from the United States, Italy and Spain.

The CDR3 has 12 amino acids. V lost 0 bases to trimming and J lost 7 bases, with 6 bases between them. Per the germline V gene, CDR1 is SGHNT and CDR2 is YYREEE (reference sequence). The count of this clone is one. Per the authors' pipeline: Amplification of reference gene primers was used by the study to estimate nucleated cell counts. TCRdb's copy holds only in-frame clones and misses some; the assay was immunoSEQ multiplex PCR. The V and J calls and clone size are taken from that table; D and trimming were inferred from the DNA. Among 30,000 or so clones, less than 90% were seen once, and the ten largest hold approximately 24%.

The sequence came from a human donor with active COVID-19. The donor label of this sample is uncertain. Sequenced material: peripheral blood. V and J are TRBV5-4 and TRBJ2-3; D gene ambiguous. CDR3 nucleotides: TGTGCCAGCAGCTTGGATGCGAATACGCAGTATTTT. Its translation is CASSLDANTQYF.